A selection of T cell receptor beta chains follows, all from one sample in a study of cytomegalovirus exposure and HLA in healthy donors. The method was immunoSEQ multiplex PCR; TCRdb's version includes in-frame clones alone and lacks a portion of them. The repertoire consists of roughly 150,000 clones, with approximately 80% occurring once and the leading ten covering around 7%. The sample consisted of PBMCs. These receptors were obtained from a woman in her 40s in good health and CMV-seropositive. The CDR3 runs from the conserved cysteine through the conserved F or W. The D gene is left open where the match is weak. The size field is filled for only some rows; it gives once, few, many or a size class.

V gene	D gene	clone size	J gene	CDR3 protein	CDR3 DNA
TRBV14	NA	once	TRBJ2-2	CASSQVRGNGELFF	TGTGCCAGCAGCCAAGTTCGGGGTAACGGGGAGCTGTTTTTT
TRBV7-3	NA	NA	TRBJ2-1	CASSLTGTSSYNEQFF	TGTGCCAGCAGCTTAACTGGGACATCATCCTACAATGAGCAGTTCTTC
TRBV13	NA	NA	TRBJ2-2	CASSLRQENTGELFF	TGTGCCAGCAGCTTAAGACAGGAGAACACCGGGGAGCTGTTTTTT
TRBV30	NA	few	TRBJ1-4	CAWRAGGQTNEKLFF	TGTGCCTGGAGGGCGGGCGGACAGACGAATGAAAAACTGTTTTTT
TRBV2	TRBD2	NA	TRBJ2-2	CASKLAGATGELFF	TGTGCCAGTAAACTAGCGGGGGCAACCGGGGAGCTGTTTTTT
TRBV6-5	TRBD2	NA	TRBJ2-2	CAVRGGAIGELFF	TGTGCCGTACGCGGGGGGGCAATCGGGGAGCTGTTTTTT
TRBV29-1	TRBD1	NA	TRBJ1-1	CSVESGGRAFF	TGCAGCGTTGAGTCAGGGGGCAGGGCTTTCTTT
TRBV28	TRBD1	once	TRBJ1-2	CASSYGTGNYGYTF	TGTGCCAGCAGTTACGGGACAGGGAACTATGGCTACACCTTC
TRBV11-2	NA	NA	TRBJ1-1	CASSLAVANTEAFF	TGTGCCAGCAGCTTAGCGGTCGCTAACACTGAAGCTTTCTTT
TRBV18	TRBD1	NA	TRBJ1-1	CASSPGQGRSNTEAFF	TGTGCCAGCTCACCAGGACAGGGAAGGTCGAACACTGAAGCTTTCTTT
TRBV4-2	TRBD2	NA	TRBJ2-7	CASSQRLAGEQYF	TGTGCCAGCAGCCAGAGACTAGCGGGCGAGCAGTACTTC
TRBV6-1	NA	NA	TRBJ2-7	CASSEALGSSYEQYF	TGTGCCAGCAGTGAAGCACTTGGTAGCTCCTACGAGCAGTACTTC
TRBV19	NA	NA	TRBJ1-5	CARETQGMLESNQPQHF	TGTGCCAGAGAGACACAGGGAATGCTCGAGTCGAATCAGCCCCAGCATTTT
TRBV11-3	TRBD2	NA	TRBJ2-2	CASSSLRGVGTGELFF	TGTGCCAGCAGCTCCCTTCGGGGGGTGGGGACCGGGGAGCTGTTTTTT
TRBV6-5	TRBD1	NA	TRBJ1-6	CASRRQGNSPLHF	TGTGCCAGCCGCAGACAGGGAAATTCACCCCTCCACTTT
TRBV7-3	NA	NA	TRBJ1-1	CASSSLTGSQAFF	TGTGCCAGCAGCTCTTTAACAGGGTCTCAAGCTTTCTTT
TRBV7-2	TRBD2	NA	TRBJ2-1	CASSLGTSGGNEQFF	TGTGCCAGCAGCTTGGGGACTAGCGGGGGCAATGAGCAGTTCTTC
TRBV28	NA	few	TRBJ1-1	CASSLVGPLSTEAFF	TGTGCCAGCAGTTTGGTGGGGCCCTTGAGCACTGAAGCTTTCTTT
TRBV2	TRBD1	few	TRBJ1-5	CASNRQGSNQPQHF	TGTGCCAGCAACAGACAGGGGAGCAATCAGCCCCAGCATTTT
TRBV7-2	NA	NA	TRBJ2-3	CASSLVSVTDTQYF	TGTGCCAGCAGCTTAGTGTCGGTCACAGATACGCAGTATTTT
TRBV5-1	NA	NA	TRBJ1-1	CASSQFGVNTEAFF	TGCGCCAGCAGCCAATTCGGAGTGAACACTGAAGCTTTCTTT
TRBV2	NA	NA	TRBJ2-6	CASSEGVRAGANGLTF	TGTGCCAGCAGTGAAGGGGTGCGAGCTGGGGCCAACGGCCTGACTTTC